The present T cell receptor (beta chain) was sequenced within a study of T cells in Graves' hyperthyroidism and ophthalmopathy. Study-wide context: Peripheral blood was obtained at initial diagnosis, preceding any treatment. The study's findings and limits: A 13 V-J model separated ophthalmopathy from stable hyperthyroidism. Median prediction lead before ophthalmopathy onset was six to eight months with the model.

Trimming took 1 base from V and 5 from J, leaving 12 bases between them. CDR1 is SGHTA and CDR2 is FQGNSA in the germline V gene. The CDR3 loop spans 14 amino acids. Patients aged 18 to 65 had newly diagnosed hyperthyroidism of under 2 months' duration. RNA transcripts provided the source from which TCR beta CDR3 regions were amplified. In the first-round RT-PCR of the TCR CDR3, the HTBI primer set was used. TCRdb used MiXCR to reprocess the multiplex PCR reads, holding one entry per CDR3 protein. Among around 500,000 distinct CDR3 sequences listed, 11% to 15% were seen once. This clonotype occurred many times. Antigen unknown.

The sample was blood. V gene TRBV7-2 combines with J gene TRBJ2-7; a possible D gene is TRBD1 (5 bases). This TCR came from a woman in her forties with Graves' hyperthyroidism. The CDR3 coding sequence is TGTGCCAGCAGCTTAGGGTCATGGGGCAACGAGCAGTACTTC. Translation gives CASSLGSWGNEQYF.